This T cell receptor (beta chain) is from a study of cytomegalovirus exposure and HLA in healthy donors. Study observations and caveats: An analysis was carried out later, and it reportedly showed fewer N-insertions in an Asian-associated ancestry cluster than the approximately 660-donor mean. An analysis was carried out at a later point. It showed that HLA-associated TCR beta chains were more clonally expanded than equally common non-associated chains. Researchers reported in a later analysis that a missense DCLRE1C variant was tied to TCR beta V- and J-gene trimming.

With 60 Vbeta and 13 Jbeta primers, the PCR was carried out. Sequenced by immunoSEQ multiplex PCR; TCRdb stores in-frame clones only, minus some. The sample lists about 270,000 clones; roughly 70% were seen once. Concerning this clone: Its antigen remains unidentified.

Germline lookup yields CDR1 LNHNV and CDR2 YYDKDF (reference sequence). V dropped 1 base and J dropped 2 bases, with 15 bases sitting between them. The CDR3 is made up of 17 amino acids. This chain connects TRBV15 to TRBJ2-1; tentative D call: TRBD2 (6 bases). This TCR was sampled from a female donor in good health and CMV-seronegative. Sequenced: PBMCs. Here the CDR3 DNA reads TGTGCCACCAGCAGAGGTAGGGACTCCCCCCCCTACAATGAGCAGTTCTTC. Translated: CATSRGRDSPPYNEQFF.